This TCR beta chain was observed in a study of cytomegalovirus exposure and HLA in healthy donors. Amplification used 60 Vbeta primers and 13 Jbeta primers. Sequencing used immunoSEQ multiplex PCR; TCRdb keeps in-frame clones, though not all of them. The table has some 150,000 clones, roughly 80% seen once. As to this clone: Its antigen is not known.

Overall study results and limits: Cytomegalovirus status was reportedly diagnosed by the classifier with high specificity and sensitivity. Later on, an analysis tied 15,000 or so TCR beta sequences to HLA alleles at 0.05 false discovery rate. The Asian-associated ancestry cluster reportedly had fewer N-insertions than the approximately 700-donor mean in a later analysis.

The V end lost 0 bases, the J end lost 11 bases, and 13 bases lay between the germline ends. Germline CDR1 reads SGHAT; CDR2 reads FQNNGV. There are 13 residues in the CDR3. While unrecorded immune exposures were likely, the donors were nominally healthy when sampled. The V call is TRBV11-2, the J call TRBJ1-1; tentative D call: TRBD1 (6 bases). Sequenced input: PBMCs. The receptor was derived from a woman between 35 and 50 years old in good health and CMV-seronegative. The CDR3 nucleotides are TGTGCCAGCAGCTTAGAACCGAGACAGGAGGCTTTCTTT. Translation: CASSLEPRQEAFF.